One sample yielded the 13 T cell receptor beta chains listed below, sequenced in a study of T cells after yellow fever vaccination. TCRdb re-called the 5' RACE reads through MiXCR, storing one row per CDR3 protein. The sample has around 500,000 distinct CDR3 sequences, 21% seen once. The sequenced sample was PBMCs, obtained less than 25 days after the first yellow fever vaccination. The receptors come from a man aged 18-30 years who received the YFV17D yellow fever vaccine.

The chain uses TRBV6-5 and TRBJ2-2, with D unresolved. The V end was cut by 0 bases, the J end by 7 bases, with 6 bases between. The CDR3 contains 13 residues. Germline CDR1 and CDR2: MNHEY and SVGAGI. The CDR3 sequence: CASSYSIGGELFF. Here the CDR3 DNA reads TGTGCCAGCAGTTACTCGATCGGCGGGGAGCTGTTTTTT.

The chain uses TRBV7-2 and TRBJ2-7; D gene unclear. The V and J ends lost 5 bases and 4 bases respectively, with 12 bases between them. The germline V gene has CDR1 SGHTA and CDR2 FQGNSA. This CDR3 region has 13 residues. CDR3 protein: CASSNDPFYEQYF. DNA for the CDR3: TGTGCCAGCAGCAACGACCCTTTTTACGAGCAGTACTTC.

The V gene is TRBV11-3, the J gene TRBJ2-1; 7 bases match TRBD2. The CDR3 sequence is 16 residues long. The V gene end was trimmed by 4 bases and the J gene end by 7 bases; junction bases not matched to a gene: 13. Germline V gene sequence: CDR1 SGHNT, CDR2 YENEEA. This chain's CDR3 is CASSSVRGDLRNEQFF. CDR3 in DNA: TGTGCCAGCAGCTCGGTTCGGGGGGATCTTCGGAATGAGCAGTTCTTC.

This clonotype turned up a few times. This sequence joins TRBV7-2 and TRBJ2-7, with no clear D. Germline values: CDR1 SGHTA, CDR2 FQGNSA. The CDR3 has 13 residues. V was trimmed by 4 bases and J by 6 bases, leaving 13 bases between them. The chain's CDR3 is CASSSSHGLEQYF. CDR3 in DNA: TGTGCCAGCAGCTCCTCCCATGGGCTCGAGCAGTACTTC.

This chain uses TRBV2 with TRBJ1-1; D is uncertain. This CDR3 has 12 amino acids. V lost 7 bases and J lost 1, with 7 bases in between. CDR1 SNHLY and CDR2 FYNNEI come from the germline V gene. The CDR3 DNA is TGTGCCAGCAAACGGGCGAACACTGAAGCTTTCTTT. Translation: CASKRANTEAFF.

This clonotype has only a few counts. This chain joins TRBV11-2 and TRBJ2-5; TRBD2 matches 8 bases. V gave up 4 bases and J gave up 1 base; unmatched junction bases: 11. Germline assignment: CDR1 SGHAT and CDR2 FQNNGV. The CDR3 loop spans 17 amino acids. CDR3 amino acids: CASSSSPRSGAQETQYF. DNA of the CDR3: TGTGCCAGCAGCTCCTCCCCCCGTAGCGGGGCCCAAGAGACCCAGTACTTC.

The rearrangement links TRBV24-1 to TRBJ2-3, with no clear D. CDR3 length equals 14 residues. Trimming stripped 3 bases from V and 0 bases from J, with 6 bases between. Germline-derived CDR1 and CDR2 are KGHDR and SFDVKD. DNA of the CDR3: TGTGCCACCAGTGATGCGGACAGCACAGATACGCAGTATTTT. Translation gives CATSDADSTDTQYF.

This clonotype was seen a few times. This chain connects TRBV21-1 to TRBJ2-3; the DNA was not used to check the table's D call, TRBD1. TRBV21-1 is recorded as a pseudogene. This CDR3 contains 14 residues. The CDR3 loop reads CAGGQGEITDTQYF. CDR3 in DNA: TGTGCCGGTGGTCAGGGGGAAATCACAGATACGCAGTATTTT.

This clonotype was detected ten times or more. The chain carries TRBV7-8 and TRBJ2-4; D is undetermined. Trimming took 2 bases from V and 6 from J, leaving 5 bases between them. The CDR3 loop spans 12 amino acids. Germline CDR1 reads SGHVS; CDR2 reads FQNEAQ. CDR3 DNA sequence: TGTGCCAGCAGCTTATCAGGAAACATTCAGTACTTC. The encoded protein is CASSLSGNIQYF.

The rearrangement uses TRBV6-5 and TRBJ2-7, with D tentatively TRBD1 (5 bases). Germline loops: CDR1 MNHEY, CDR2 SVGAGI. Trimming stripped 4 bases from V and 6 bases from J, with 16 bases between. The CDR3 has 14 residues. The DNA of the CDR3 is TGTGCCAGCAGTTTCCCCGGTCTCAGGGCCGAGCAGTACGTC. It codes for CASSFPGLRAEQYV.

The V gene is TRBV4-3, the J gene TRBJ2-3; D could derive from TRBD1 or TRBD2 (5 bases each). The CDR3 covers 15 residues. Germline CDR1 is LGHNA and CDR2 is YSLEER. Trimming pared 4 bases from V and 1 base from J, leaving 12 bases between. CDR3 sequence: CASSRGTVRTDTQYF. The CDR3 nucleotides read TGCGCCAGCAGCCGAGGGACGGTCCGCACAGATACGCAGTATTTT.

This clonotype was detected many times. The chain combines TRBV12-3 or TRBV12-4 with TRBJ2-5, with TRBD1 identical over 7 bases. The V gene end was trimmed by 6 bases and the J gene end by 5 bases; junction bases not matched to a gene: 9. The CDR3 consists of 14 residues. CDR3 nucleotides: TGTGCCAGCAGACGAGACAGGGCCTCCGAGACCCAGTACTTC. This translates into CASRRDRASETQYF.

This clonotype was picked up many times. V gene TRBV29-1 combines with J gene TRBJ1-2; no definite D call. Trimming shortened V by 3 bases and J by 2 bases, and 13 bases separated the two germline ends. Germline CDR1 SQVTM, CDR2 ANQGSEA. CDR3 length: 14 amino acids. CDR3 bases: TGCAGCGTTGAGTTTTCGACCAGGAACTATGGCTACACCTTC. This encodes CSVEFSTRNYGYTF.